This passage covers 10 T cell receptor beta chains from one sample sequenced in a study of spatial heterogeneity in lung cancer. A single record per CDR3 protein comes from TCRdb applying MiXCR to the 5' RACE reads. The table records 9,500 to 14,000 distinct CDR3 sequences, more than 3.5% of them present only once. Time point defined: sample taken at primary tumor resection. The sample in question was PBMCs, obtained at surgery. The receptors come from a female donor with early-stage non-small cell lung cancer.

Regarding this clonotype: A much bigger clone sits one base away, suggesting this may be a read error. The rearrangement joins TRBV20-1 to TRBJ2-3, with a possible D match to TRBD1 (6 bases). The CDR3 loop spans 14 amino acids. CDR1 is DFQATT and CDR2 is SNEGSKA in the germline V gene (reference sequence). The CDR3 protein is CSASLGGRTDTQCF. In nucleotides, the CDR3 is TGCAGTGCTAGTTTAGGGGGTCGCACAGATACGCAGTGTTTT.

The sample holds many counts of this clonotype. The chain uses TRBV7-2 and TRBJ2-5, with TRBD2 matching over 12 bases. With 5 bases clipped from V and 3 bases from J, the junction kept 4 bases outside the gene matches. Germline V gene sequence: CDR1 SGHTA, CDR2 FQGNSA. This CDR3 spans 15 amino acids. The CDR3 protein is CASSPWTSGEETQYF. The CDR3, as DNA: TGTGCCAGCAGCCCCTGGACTAGCGGGGAAGAGACCCAGTACTTC. Full variable domain (rest looked up from reference TRBV7-2 and TRBJ2-5): GAGVSQSPSNKVTEKGKDVELRCDPISGHTALYWYRQSLGQGLEFLIYFQGNSAPDKSGLPSDRFSAERTGGSVSTLTIQRTQQEDSAVYLCASSPWTSGEETQYFGPGTRLLVL.

This clonotype was detected many times. The chain links TRBV7-2 to TRBJ2-2; D gene uncertain. Germline loops: CDR1 SGHTA, CDR2 FQGNSA. With 3 bases removed from V and 0 bases from J, the gap between germline ends came to 5 bases. There are 14 residues in the CDR3. The CDR3 reads CASSFEANTGELFF. The CDR3 bases are TGTGCCAGCAGCTTCGAGGCGAACACCGGGGAGCTGTTTTTT.

In its sample, this clonotype was seen many times. This rearrangement joins TRBV20-1 to TRBJ2-1, with 10 positions matching TRBD2. The CDR3 runs 17 residues. Trimming cost V 0 bases and J 4 bases; bases outside gene matches: 9. Looked up from germline, CDR1 is DFQATT and CDR2 is SNEGSKA (reference sequence). CDR3 nucleotides: TGCAGTGCTAGAGATCCAGGGAGCGGGAGGGTTTACAATGAGCAGTTCTTC. It encodes CSARDPGSGRVYNEQFF.

This clonotype was seen ten or more times. This chain joins TRBV7-2 and TRBJ2-6; D possibly uses TRBD1 or TRBD2 (5 bases each). There are 16 residues in the CDR3. Trimming removed 1 base from V and 2 bases from J, with 9 bases in between. Per germline, CDR1 SGHTA and CDR2 FQGNSA. CDR3 residues: CASSLVRGAGANVLTF. Written as DNA, the CDR3 is TGTGCCAGCAGCTTAGTGAGGGGCGCTGGGGCCAACGTCCTGACTTTC. The complete variable domain, with remaining parts taken from reference TRBV7-2 and TRBJ2-6, reads GAGVSQSPSNKVTEKGKDVELRCDPISGHTALYWYRQSLGQGLEFLIYFQGNSAPDKSGLPSDRFSAERTGGSVSTLTIQRTQQEDSAVYLCASSLVRGAGANVLTFGAGSRLTVL.

In its sample, this clonotype was seen many times. The rearrangement links TRBV20-1 to TRBJ1-1; the D is unclear. Per germline, CDR1 DFQATT and CDR2 SNEGSKA (reference sequence). This CDR3 region has 10 residues. Trimming took 2 bases from V and 7 from J, leaving 5 bases between them. In nucleotides, the CDR3 is TGCAGTGCTAGAAGTCTTGAAGCTTTCTTT. Protein: CSARSLEAFF.

This clonotype was recorded at least ten times. A much bigger clone sits one base away, suggesting this may be a read error. The chain recombines TRBV7-6 with TRBJ1-1; a weak D match, TRBD1 (6 bases). CDR1 and CDR2 from the germline V gene are SGHVS and FNYEAQ. V was shortened by 1 base and J by 4 bases, with 13 bases between the two germline ends. The CDR3 loop spans 15 amino acids. In DNA form, the CDR3 reads TGTGCCAGCAGCTTAGTCGCAGGGGCGGGCACTGAAGCTTTCTTT. This translates into CASSLVAGAGTEAFF.

This clonotype has just a few counts. The V and J genes are TRBV7-2 and TRBJ2-2, with D possibly being TRBD2 (5 bases). Trimming left V 5 bases short and J 0 bases short, with 10 bases between. The CDR3 runs 15 residues. Germline CDR1 SGHTA, CDR2 FQGNSA. The CDR3 nucleotides are TGTGCCAGCAGCCCTAACGGGGCGAACACCGGGGAGCTGTTTTTT. Translating gives CASSPNGANTGELFF. Full variable domain (rest looked up from reference TRBV7-2 and TRBJ2-2): GAGVSQSPSNKVTEKGKDVELRCDPISGHTALYWYRQSLGQGLEFLIYFQGNSAPDKSGLPSDRFSAERTGGSVSTLTIQRTQQEDSAVYLCASSPNGANTGELFFGEGSRLTVL.

This clonotype was picked up many times. J is TRBJ2-2 and V is TRBV5-1; 14 bases align to TRBD2. Germline CDR1 SGHRS, CDR2 YFSETQ. Trimming took 4 bases from V and 6 from J; bases not matched to a gene: 8. The CDR3 contains 17 residues. The CDR3 spells CASSAGLAGANAGELFF. In DNA, the CDR3 is TGCGCCAGCAGCGCGGGACTAGCGGGGGCCAATGCCGGGGAGCTGTTTTTT.

This clonotype was observed many times. The CDR3 loop is CAWSGAVRYNEQFF. In nucleotides, the CDR3 is TGTGCCTGGAGTGGGGCAGTTCGCTACAATGAGCAGTTCTTC. The chain carries TRBV30 and TRBJ2-1; D unclear. This CDR3 has 14 amino acids. Germline V CDR1 and CDR2: GTSNPN, SVGIG (reference sequence). V shed 1 base and J shed 3 bases, with 10 bases lying between them. Drawing the rest from reference TRBV30 and TRBJ2-1, the complete variable domain is SQTIHQWPATLVQPVGSPLSLECTVEGTSNPNLYWYRQAAGRGLQLLFYSVGIGQISSEVPQNLSASRPQDRQFILSSKKLLLSDSGFYLCAWSGAVRYNEQFFGPGTRLTVL.